These T cell receptor beta chains were read from a single sample in a study of PD-L1 blockade in urothelial cancer. Here immunoSEQ multiplex PCR was the method, and the copy in TCRdb shows in-frame clones only, minus some. The sample has around 110,000 clones, approximately 90% seen once. Sample: PBMCs, taken around atezolizumab (anti-PD-L1) treatment. All receptors derive from a man aged 55-75 years with urothelial cancer. CDR3s include the opening cysteine and the closing phenylalanine or tryptophan. The D gene is left open where the match is weak. Clone size is given for some rows only: seen once, a few or many times, or a class if the clone is expanded.

V: TRBV6-6
D: NA
size: NA
length: 13
J: TRBJ1-2
CDR3: CASSYGAVYGYTF
DNA: TGTGCCAGCAGTTATGGGGCAGTTTATGGCTACACCTTC

V: TRBV21-1
D: NA
size: NA
length: 16
J: TRBJ1-3
CDR3: CASSSRVLHSGNTIYF
DNA: TGTGCCAGCAGCTCCCGGGTCCTTCACTCTGGAAACACCATATATTTT

V: TRBV29-1
D: NA
size: NA
length: 14
J: TRBJ2-2
CDR3: CSVIPQGDTGELFF
DNA: TGCAGCGTTATACCCCAGGGTGACACCGGGGAGCTGTTTTTT

V: TRBV6-5
D: NA
size: once
length: 13
J: TRBJ1-5
CDR3: CASRYDGGQPQHF
DNA: TGTGCCAGCAGGTACGACGGGGGTCAGCCCCAGCATTTT

V: TRBV7-3
D: NA
size: NA
length: 13
J: TRBJ2-7
CDR3: CASSPARGYEQYF
DNA: TGTGCCAGCAGTCCTGCTCGGGGCTACGAGCAGTACTTC

V: TRBV11-3
D: NA
size: NA
length: 14
J: TRBJ2-4
CDR3: CASSLSGPVGIQYF
DNA: TGTGCCAGCAGCTTATCAGGGCCGGTGGGAATTCAGTACTTC

V: TRBV7-9
D: TRBD2
size: NA
length: 19
J: TRBJ2-1
CDR3: CASSLAKLAGPSSYNEQFF
DNA: TGTGCCAGCAGCTTAGCGAAACTAGCGGGCCCCAGCTCCTACAATGAGCAGTTCTTC

V: TRBV29-1
D: TRBD2
size: NA
length: 15
J: TRBJ2-3
CDR3: CSVTRLAGEADTQYF
DNA: TGCAGCGTTACCCGACTAGCGGGGGAGGCAGATACGCAGTATTTT

V: TRBV10-3
D: NA
size: NA
length: 15
J: TRBJ1-1
CDR3: CAISESVGANTEAFF
DNA: TGTGCCATCAGTGAGTCGGTAGGGGCGAACACTGAAGCTTTCTTT

V: TRBV28
D: NA
size: NA
length: 11
J: TRBJ2-7
CDR3: CASSSASQWYF
DNA: TGTGCCAGCAGTTCCGCCAGTCAGTGGTACTTC

V: TRBV29-1
D: NA
size: NA
length: 14
J: TRBJ2-1
CDR3: CSVHHSGGHNEQFF
DNA: TGCAGCGTTCACCACAGTGGGGGCCACAATGAGCAGTTCTTC

V: TRBV5-4
D: TRBD2
size: NA
length: 15
J: TRBJ2-1
CDR3: CASSPGTSGYNEQFF
DNA: TGTGCCAGCAGCCCCGGGACTAGCGGTTACAATGAGCAGTTCTTC

V: TRBV7-3
D: NA
size: NA
length: 13
J: TRBJ2-5
CDR3: CASSRGAQETQYF
DNA: TGTGCCAGCAGCCGGGGGGCCCAAGAGACCCAGTACTTC

V: TRBV6-1
D: NA
size: NA
length: 16
J: TRBJ1-2
CDR3: CASSVSGTLFSYGYTF
DNA: TGTGCCAGCAGTGTCTCCGGGACACTTTTTAGCTATGGCTACACCTTC

V: TRBV7-2
D: TRBD1
size: few
length: 14
J: TRBJ1-1
CDR3: CASSWTGDFTEAFF
DNA: TGTGCCAGCAGCTGGACAGGGGATTTCACTGAAGCTTTCTTT

V: TRBV29-1
D: TRBD1
size: NA
length: 16
J: TRBJ2-6
CDR3: CSVLGQVFSGANVLTF
DNA: TGCAGCGTTCTTGGACAGGTCTTCTCTGGGGCCAACGTCCTGACTTTC

V: TRBV15
D: TRBD1
size: NA
length: 18
J: TRBJ2-2
CDR3: CATSRDKGTAANTGELFF
DNA: TGTGCCACCAGCAGAGATAAAGGGACAGCCGCGAACACCGGGGAGCTGTTTTTT

V: TRBV11-2
D: TRBD2
size: once
length: 15
J: TRBJ2-5
CDR3: CASSAGTIKQETQYF
DNA: TGTGCCAGCAGCGCCGGGACTATAAAACAAGAGACCCAGTACTTC

V: TRBV27
D: TRBD1
size: NA
length: 14
J: TRBJ2-2
CDR3: CASRGTGITGELFF
DNA: TGTGCCAGCCGCGGGACAGGGATCACCGGGGAGCTGTTTTTT

V: TRBV5-6
D: NA
size: NA
length: 13
J: TRBJ2-3
CDR3: CASNRGIFETQYF
DNA: TGTGCCAGCAACCGGGGAATCTTCGAAACGCAGTATTTT

V: TRBV2
D: TRBD2
size: once
length: 15
J: TRBJ2-1
CDR3: CASSGGTSGVGEQFF
DNA: TGTGCCAGCAGTGGGGGGACTAGCGGGGTTGGTGAGCAGTTCTTC

V: TRBV4-1
D: TRBD1
size: once
length: 19
J: TRBJ2-3
CDR3: CASSQDLDRGQSSTDTQYF
DNA: TGCGCCAGCAGCCAAGACCTGGACAGGGGCCAATCTAGCACAGATACGCAGTATTTT

V: TRBV18
D: TRBD1
size: NA
length: 18
J: TRBJ2-1
CDR3: CASSRPGTGNHSYNEQFF
DNA: TGTGCCAGCTCACGTCCCGGGACAGGGAATCATTCCTACAATGAGCAGTTCTTC

V: TRBV5-1
D: NA
size: NA
length: 14
J: TRBJ1-1
CDR3: CASSLEMGAAEAFF
DNA: TGCGCCAGCAGCTTGGAAATGGGAGCGGCTGAAGCTTTCTTT

V: TRBV7-3
D: TRBD1
size: NA
length: 13
J: TRBJ2-5
CDR3: CASSFDRGETQYF
DNA: TGTGCCAGCAGCTTCGACAGGGGGGAGACCCAGTACTTC

V: TRBV6-4
D: NA
size: NA
length: 12
J: TRBJ2-7
CDR3: CATLGQTYGQYF
DNA: TGTGCCACCTTAGGACAGACCTACGGGCAGTACTTC

V: TRBV11-2
D: NA
size: NA
length: 16
J: TRBJ2-5
CDR3: CASSLGPITGFETQYF
DNA: TGTGCCAGCAGCTTAGGGCCCATAACAGGGTTTGAGACCCAGTACTTC

V: TRBV7-2
D: NA
size: NA
length: 14
J: TRBJ1-2
CDR3: CASTTTPANYGYTF
DNA: TGTGCCAGCACTACCACGCCAGCGAACTATGGCTACACCTTC

V: TRBV7-2
D: NA
size: NA
length: 15
J: TRBJ2-3
CDR3: CASRRPGLLTDTQYF
DNA: TGTGCCAGCAGGCGACCGGGTTTGCTAACAGATACGCAGTATTTT

V: TRBV27
D: TRBD2
size: NA
length: 16
J: TRBJ2-3
CDR3: CASSLAGGEITDTQYF
DNA: TGTGCCAGCAGTTTAGCGGGGGGGGAGATTACAGATACGCAGTATTTT

V: TRBV28
D: NA
size: NA
length: 13
J: TRBJ1-2
CDR3: CASSLFVNYGYTF
DNA: TGTGCCAGCAGTTTATTCGTTAACTATGGCTACACCTTC

V: TRBV18
D: TRBD1
size: NA
length: 14
J: TRBJ2-7
CDR3: CASSKDRGAYEQYF
DNA: TGTGCCAGCTCCAAGGACAGGGGAGCCTACGAGCAGTACTTC

V: TRBV4-1
D: NA
size: NA
length: 16
J: TRBJ2-4
CDR3: CASSPAGGQGKNIQYF
DNA: TGCGCCAGCAGCCCAGCGGGAGGACAGGGCAAAAACATTCAGTACTTC

V: TRBV9
D: TRBD2
size: NA
length: 16
J: TRBJ2-5
CDR3: CASSVEPSGGAGTQYF
DNA: TGTGCCAGCAGCGTAGAGCCTAGCGGGGGGGCTGGGACCCAGTACTTC

V: TRBV5-1
D: TRBD1
size: NA
length: 14
J: TRBJ2-7
CDR3: CASSWGQLLYEQYF
DNA: TGCGCCAGCAGCTGGGGACAGTTGCTCTACGAGCAGTACTTC

V: TRBV5-1
D: TRBD2
size: NA
length: 16
J: TRBJ2-1
CDR3: CASSLGLALTNNEQFF
DNA: TGCGCCAGCAGCCTCGGACTAGCCTTAACTAACAATGAGCAGTTCTTC

V: TRBV29-1
D: TRBD2
size: NA
length: 15
J: TRBJ2-2
CDR3: CSVAPAGGDTGELFF
DNA: TGCAGCGTTGCCCCTGCGGGAGGGGACACCGGGGAGCTGTTTTTT

V: TRBV9
D: TRBD1
size: NA
length: 15
J: TRBJ2-1
CDR3: CASSATGGSYNEQFF
DNA: TGTGCCAGCAGCGCGACAGGGGGATCCTACAATGAGCAGTTCTTC

V: TRBV27
D: NA
size: NA
length: 16
J: TRBJ2-3
CDR3: CASSLFSHVSIDTQYF
DNA: TGTGCCAGCAGTTTATTTAGTCATGTGTCGATAGATACGCAGTATTTT

V: TRBV6-1
D: NA
size: NA
length: 15
J: TRBJ1-2
CDR3: CASSEARGTDYGYTF
DNA: TGTGCCAGCAGTGAAGCTCGCGGGACGGATTATGGCTACACCTTC

V: TRBV7-6
D: NA
size: NA
length: 14
J: TRBJ2-7
CDR3: CASSLGQAQDEQYF
DNA: TGTGCCAGCAGCTTAGGGCAGGCCCAGGACGAGCAGTACTTC

V: TRBV5-1
D: NA
size: once
length: 15
J: TRBJ1-2
CDR3: CASSPEIAQLYGYTF
DNA: TGCGCCAGCAGCCCGGAAATAGCCCAACTCTATGGCTACACCTTC

V: TRBV28
D: NA
size: NA
length: 15
J: TRBJ1-2
CDR3: CASSFMAGAAGGYTF
DNA: TGTGCCAGCAGTTTTATGGCGGGGGCTGCAGGTGGCTACACCTTC

V: TRBV5-1
D: NA
size: NA
length: 14
J: TRBJ1-5
CDR3: CASSLGQSNQPQHF
DNA: TGCGCCAGCAGCTTGGGGCAAAGCAATCAGCCCCAGCATTTT

V: TRBV4-2
D: NA
size: NA
length: 15
J: TRBJ1-5
CDR3: CASSQAAGDGQPQHF
DNA: TGTGCCAGCAGCCAGGCAGCAGGGGATGGTCAGCCCCAGCATTTT

V: TRBV7-2
D: NA
size: NA
length: 13
J: TRBJ1-2
CDR3: CASSSTDGALYTF
DNA: TGTGCCAGCAGCTCCACGGATGGGGCTCTCTACACCTTC